The T cell receptor beta chain under discussion was sequenced for a study of blood T cell repertoires in COVID-19. Whole-study context: PBMCs, B-cell-depleted T cells, or T cells provided the cDNA or gDNA that made up the material.

Germline V gene sequence: CDR1 LGHDT, CDR2 YNNKEL (reference sequence). Germline trimming cut 0 bases from V and 1 base from J; bases unmatched to any gene: 1. This CDR3 spans 16 amino acids. Per the original data handling: From reference gene primer amplification, estimates of nucleated cell counts were derived. Data came from immunoSEQ multiplex PCR; TCRdb stores just in-frame clones and leaves some out. That table supplies the V and J calls and clone size; D and trimming were determined from the DNA. Of about 240,000 clones listed, over 80% are singletons. Sequencing input: peripheral blood. This TCR was sampled from a man under 40 who had recovered from COVID-19. The chain uses TRBV3-1 (or the pseudogene TRBV3-2) and TRBJ2-5; TRBD2 aligns across 11 bases. CDR3 loop: CASSQDLAGGQETQYF. The CDR3 bases are TGTGCCAGCAGCCAAGATCTAGCGGGGGGCCAAGAGACCCAGTACTTC.